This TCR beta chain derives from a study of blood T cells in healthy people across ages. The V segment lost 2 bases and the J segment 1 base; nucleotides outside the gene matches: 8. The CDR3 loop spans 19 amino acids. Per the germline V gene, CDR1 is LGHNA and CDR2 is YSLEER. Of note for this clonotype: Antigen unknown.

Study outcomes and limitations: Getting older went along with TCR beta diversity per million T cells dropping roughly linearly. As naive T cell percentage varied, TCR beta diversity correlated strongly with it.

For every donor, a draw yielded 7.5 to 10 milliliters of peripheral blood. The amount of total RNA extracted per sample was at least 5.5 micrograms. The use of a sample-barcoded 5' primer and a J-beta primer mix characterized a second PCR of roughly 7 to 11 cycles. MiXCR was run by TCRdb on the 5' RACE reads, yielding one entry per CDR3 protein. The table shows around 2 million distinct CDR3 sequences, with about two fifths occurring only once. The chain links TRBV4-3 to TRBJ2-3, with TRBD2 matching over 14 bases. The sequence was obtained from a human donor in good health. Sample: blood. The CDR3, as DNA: TGCGCCAGCAGCCAATCGGGACTAGCGGGGGTCGGGGGCACAGATACGCAGTATTTT. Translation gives CASSQSGLAGVGGTDTQYF.